This TCR beta chain originates from a study of CD8 T cells in Susac syndrome. V was cut by 4 bases and J by 5 bases, with 10 bases left in between. The CDR3 consists of 13 residues. Looked up from germline, CDR1 is SGHRS and CDR2 is YFSETQ. A quantity of about 0.5 to 1 ug RNA underwent reverse transcription using random hexamers. Each CDR3 protein gets one entry after TCRdb re-called the immunoSEQ multiplex PCR reads with MiXCR. The profile covers 70,000 to 100,000 distinct CDR3 sequences, with 95% to 96% appearing a single time and 0.55% to 0.8% taken by the ten largest. The sequenced material came from CD8+ T cells from PBMCs. The chain employs TRBV5-1 and TRBJ1-5; D uncertain. The clonotype comes from a human donor with Susac syndrome. The CDR3 DNA reads as TGCGCCAGCAGCCCAAACGGGGATCAGCCCCAGCATTTT. Amino acid sequence: CASSPNGDQPQHF.